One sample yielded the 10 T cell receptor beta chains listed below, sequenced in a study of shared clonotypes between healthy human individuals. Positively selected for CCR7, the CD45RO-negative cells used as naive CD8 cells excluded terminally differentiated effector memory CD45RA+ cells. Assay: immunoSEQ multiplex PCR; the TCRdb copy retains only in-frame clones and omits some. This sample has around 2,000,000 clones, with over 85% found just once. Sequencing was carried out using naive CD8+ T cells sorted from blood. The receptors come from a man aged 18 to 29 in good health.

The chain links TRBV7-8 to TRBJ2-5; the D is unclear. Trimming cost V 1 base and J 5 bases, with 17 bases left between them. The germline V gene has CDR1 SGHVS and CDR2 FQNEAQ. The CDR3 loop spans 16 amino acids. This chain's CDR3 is CASSLGLDGARETQYF. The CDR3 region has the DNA TGTGCCAGCAGCTTAGGATTGGACGGCGCGCGGGAGACCCAGTACTTC.

CDR3 DNA: TGTGCCAGCAGTGCAGGGGTATTGAGCACAGATACGCAGTATTTT. This codes for CASSAGVLSTDTQYF. The chain couples TRBV2 to TRBJ2-3; possible D gene TRBD1, 6 bases. CDR3 length: 15 amino acids. Trimming pared 4 bases from V and 0 bases from J, leaving 11 bases between. In germline, CDR1 is SNHLY, CDR2 FYNNEI.

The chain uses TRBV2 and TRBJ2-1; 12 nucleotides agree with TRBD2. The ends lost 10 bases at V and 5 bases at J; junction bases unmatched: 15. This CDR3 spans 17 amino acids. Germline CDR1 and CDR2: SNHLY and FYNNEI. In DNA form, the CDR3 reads TGTGCCATCATGACTAGCGGGAGTGGATCGGGCCACAATGAGCAGTTCTTC. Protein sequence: CAIMTSGSGSGHNEQFF.

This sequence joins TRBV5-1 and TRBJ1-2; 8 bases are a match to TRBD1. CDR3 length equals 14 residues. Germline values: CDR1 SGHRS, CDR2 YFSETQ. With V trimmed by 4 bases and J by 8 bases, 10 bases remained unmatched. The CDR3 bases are TGCGCCAGCAGCACCCGACAGGGGTCGGAGGGCTACACCTTC. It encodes CASSTRQGSEGYTF.

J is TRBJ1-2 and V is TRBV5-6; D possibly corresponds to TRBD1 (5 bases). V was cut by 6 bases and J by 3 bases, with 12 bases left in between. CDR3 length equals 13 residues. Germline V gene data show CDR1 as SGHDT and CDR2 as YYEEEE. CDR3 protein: CASTPGDHYGYTF. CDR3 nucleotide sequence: TGTGCCAGCACCCCGGGGGACCACTATGGCTACACCTTC.

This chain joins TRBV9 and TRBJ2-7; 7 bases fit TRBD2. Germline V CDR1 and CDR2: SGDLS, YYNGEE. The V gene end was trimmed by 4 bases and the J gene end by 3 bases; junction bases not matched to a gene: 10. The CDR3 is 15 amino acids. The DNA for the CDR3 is TGTGCCAGCAGCCCTCTCCCGGGAGGAGACTACGAGCAGTACTTC. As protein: CASSPLPGGDYEQYF.

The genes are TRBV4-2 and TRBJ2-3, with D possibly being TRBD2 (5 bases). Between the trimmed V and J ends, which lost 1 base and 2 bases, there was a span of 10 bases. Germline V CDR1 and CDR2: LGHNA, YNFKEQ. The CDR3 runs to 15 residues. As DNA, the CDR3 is TGTGCCAGCAGCCAAGGGACTTCTTACACAGATACGCAGTATTTT. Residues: CASSQGTSYTDTQYF.

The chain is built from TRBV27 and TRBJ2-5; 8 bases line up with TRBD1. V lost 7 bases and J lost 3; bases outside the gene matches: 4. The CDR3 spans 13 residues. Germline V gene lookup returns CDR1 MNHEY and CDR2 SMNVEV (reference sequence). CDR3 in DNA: TGTGCCAGCAAGGAGACAGGGGAAGAGACCCAGTACTTC. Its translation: CASKETGEETQYF.

The CDR3 loop is CASSSRLAGGRNEQYF. The DNA for the CDR3 is TGTGCCAGCAGTTCGAGGCTAGCGGGGGGTAGGAACGAGCAGTACTTC. The chain is built from TRBV28 and TRBJ2-7, with 11 positions matching TRBD2. Per the germline V gene, CDR1 is MDHEN and CDR2 is SYDVKM. The CDR3 runs to 16 residues. Trimming removed 4 bases from V and 5 bases from J; junction bases left unmatched: 10.

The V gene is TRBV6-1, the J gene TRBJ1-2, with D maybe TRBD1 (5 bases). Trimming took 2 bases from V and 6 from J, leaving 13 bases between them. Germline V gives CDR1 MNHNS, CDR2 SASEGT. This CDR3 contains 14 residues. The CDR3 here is CASSEIGWGDGYTF. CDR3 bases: TGTGCCAGCAGTGAAATCGGGTGGGGGGATGGCTACACCTTC.